Each of the 30 T cell receptor beta chains below was sequenced from the same sample in a study of T-cell memory formation after mild COVID-19. TCRdb reprocessed the 5' RACE reads with MiXCR, giving one entry per CDR3 protein. The sample lists 50,000 to 70,000 distinct CDR3 sequences, 12% occurring once. The sequenced sample consisted of PBMCs or a T cell subset sorted from them (not recorded which). The receptors stem from a man between 18 and 35 years old who had mild COVID-19 (a few samples of this study predate the infection). Cell type and time point are not known.

The V gene is TRBV19, the J gene TRBJ2-7; D ambiguous. Trimming took off 5 bases at V and 6 bases at J, with 14 bases between the two ends. This CDR3 contains 13 residues. CDR1 and CDR2 (germline): LNHDA, SQIVND (reference sequence). The CDR3 DNA is TGTGCCAGTAGTTCCCACTTAGCCGGCGAGCAGTACTTC. This codes for CASSSHLAGEQYF.

The chain couples TRBV15 to TRBJ2-3; D assignment may be TRBD1 or TRBD2 (5 bases each). The V gene lost 1 base and the J gene lost 0 bases, with 17 bases spanning the gap. The germline CDR1 and CDR2 sequences are LNHNV and YYDKDF (reference sequence). CDR3 length: 18 amino acids. In DNA form, the CDR3 reads TGTGCCACCAGCAGAGCGGTGGGGGACCCCGTGAGCACAGATACGCAGTATTTT. Its protein is CATSRAVGDPVSTDTQYF.

This clonotype occurred a few times. The chain is built from TRBV3-1 and TRBJ1-2; 8 nucleotides line up with TRBD1. Per germline, CDR1 LGHDT and CDR2 YNNKEL (reference sequence). V lost 0 bases, J lost 5 bases, and 5 bases stayed unmatched. This CDR3 comprises 15 residues. The CDR3, as DNA: TGTGCCAGCAGCCAAGATGCCGGACAGGGATATGGCTACACCTTC. Translated, it gives CASSQDAGQGYGYTF.

A few counts support this clonotype. V gene TRBV20-1 combines with J gene TRBJ2-7, with a tentative D call TRBD2 (6 bases). Germline values: CDR1 DFQATT, CDR2 SNEGSKA (reference sequence). The CDR3 loop spans 13 amino acids. The germline V and J ends were trimmed by 5 bases and 2 bases, with 13 bases remaining between them. CDR3 in DNA: TGCAGTGCTCTCGACGGGGGAGCCTACGAGCAGTACGTC. This sequence encodes CSALDGGAYEQYV.

CDR3 coding DNA: TGCAGCGTCGGACAGGGGGTTATCGGGGAGCTGTTTTTT. Translation: CSVGQGVIGELFF. V usage is TRBV29-1 and J usage is TRBJ2-2; 10 bases are shared with TRBD1. Trimming removed 6 bases from V and 7 bases from J; junction bases left unmatched: 5. Germline CDR1 and CDR2: SQVTM and ANQGSEA. The CDR3 runs to 13 residues.

The chain joins TRBV6-1 to TRBJ2-1, with 9 nucleotides matching TRBD1. Germline-derived CDR1 and CDR2 are MNHNS and SASEGT. V dropped 4 bases and J dropped 2; count of bases not matched to a gene: 18. The CDR3 length is 20 residues. The CDR3 DNA follows: TGTGCCAGCAGTGCGTTTTCAGTAACCGCTGGGACAGGGCCCTACAATGAGCAGTTCTTC. Its translation is CASSAFSVTAGTGPYNEQFF.

This clonotype was picked up many times. The chain employs TRBV7-9 and TRBJ2-5, with 9 nucleotides matching TRBD2. This CDR3 comprises 15 residues. Germline V gene data show CDR1 as SEHNR and CDR2 as FQNEAQ (reference sequence). Trimming cost V 0 bases and J 3 bases; bases outside gene matches: 2. This CDR3 reads CASSLASSGEETQYF. CDR3 DNA sequence: TGTGCCAGCAGCTTAGCGTCTAGCGGGGAAGAGACCCAGTACTTC.

This clonotype was seen a handful of times. V usage is TRBV7-2 and J usage is TRBJ2-3; D possibly corresponds to TRBD2 (6 bases). V gave up 4 bases and J gave up 6 bases, with 11 bases separating them. There are 13 residues in the CDR3. Germline CDR1 SGHTA, CDR2 FQGNSA. CDR3 bases: TGTGCCAGCAGCTCGACTAGTGCCGATACGCAGTATTTT. The encoded protein is CASSSTSADTQYF.

This chain uses TRBV4-2 with TRBJ2-1, with D maybe TRBD2 (6 bases). The germline gives CDR1 LGHNA, CDR2 YNFKEQ. The CDR3 is 14 amino acids. Trimming shortened V by 4 bases and J by 7 bases, and 14 bases separated the two germline ends. In DNA form, the CDR3 reads TGTGCCAGCAGCCTAAGGGGACTGACAAATGAGCAGTTCTTC. It codes for CASSLRGLTNEQFF.

The chain links TRBV7-2 to TRBJ2-7; D is unresolved. V lost 5 bases and J 2 bases, leaving 7 bases between the germline ends. Germline V gene lookup returns CDR1 SGHTA and CDR2 FQGNSA. The CDR3 contains 12 residues. CDR3 residues: CASSLPTYEQYF. Written as DNA, the CDR3 is TGTGCCAGCAGCCTTCCCACCTACGAGCAGTACTTC.

The CDR3 nucleotides read TGTGCCAGCAGCTCCCGCTATACTCCCCTCCACTTT. Translated: CASSSRYTPLHF. The chain carries TRBV7-2 and TRBJ1-6; D is undetermined. CDR3 length: 12 residues. CDR1 SGHTA and CDR2 FQGNSA come from the germline V gene. V lost 4 bases, J lost 13 bases, and 11 bases lay in between.

The CDR3 DNA sequence: TGTGCCAGCAGTTCCCTAGCGGGCCGATACAATGAGCAGTTCTTC. Encoded protein: CASSSLAGRYNEQFF. The chain is built from TRBV7-2 and TRBJ2-1; TRBD2 agrees at 8 bases. Germline lookup yields CDR1 SGHTA and CDR2 FQGNSA. After removal of 6 bases from V and 4 bases from J, the junction contained 8 bases not matched to a gene. The CDR3 sequence is 15 residues long.

This clonotype occurred many times. V gene TRBV7-6 combines with J gene TRBJ2-5; D is unclear. CDR1 is SGHVS and CDR2 is FNYEAQ in the germline V gene. Trimming pared 5 bases from V and 5 bases from J, leaving 6 bases between. The CDR3 is 11 amino acids. In DNA, the CDR3 is TGTGCCAGCAGCCAGATGGAGACCCAGTACTTC. Protein product: CASSQMETQYF.

Here the CDR3 reads CASSQGLAGGPFSYNEQFF. In DNA, the CDR3 is TGCGCCAGCAGCCAAGGGCTAGCGGGGGGTCCTTTCTCCTACAATGAGCAGTTCTTC. This chain connects TRBV4-3 to TRBJ2-1; TRBD2 agrees at 11 bases. The CDR3 length is 19 residues. Germline CDR1 reads LGHNA; CDR2 reads YSLEER. The V gene end was trimmed by 1 base and the J gene end by 0 bases; junction bases not matched to a gene: 8.

The chain couples TRBV29-1 to TRBJ2-7, with D perhaps given as TRBD1 or TRBD2 (7 bases each). CDR3 length: 13 residues. The germline V gene encodes CDR1 SQVTM and CDR2 ANQGSEA. V shed 6 bases and J shed 0 bases, with 12 bases lying between them. DNA of the CDR3: TGCAGCGTAGGGAGGGGGCTCTCCTACGAGCAGTACTTC. This sequence encodes CSVGRGLSYEQYF.

The V call is TRBV29-1, the J call TRBJ2-7; D unclear. V lost 5 bases and J 2 bases, leaving 16 bases between the germline ends. This CDR3 contains 14 residues. Germline V gene lookup returns CDR1 SQVTM and CDR2 ANQGSEA. CDR3 nucleotide sequence: TGCAGCGTTATCAGGTCATCCCAAACCTACGAGCAGTACTTC. It encodes CSVIRSSQTYEQYF.

This clonotype has at least ten counts. The genes are TRBV7-2 and TRBJ2-5, with TRBD2 as a possible D gene (6 bases). Germline CDR1 and CDR2: SGHTA and FQGNSA. The CDR3 contains 15 residues. V was shortened by 5 bases and J by 1 base, with 14 bases between the two germline ends. CDR3 nucleotides: TGTGCCAGCAGCCTCGCAACTAGCACCCAAGAGACCCAGTACTTC. Protein: CASSLATSTQETQYF.

This chain joins TRBV29-1 and TRBJ2-2, with D perhaps matching TRBD1 (6 bases). The CDR3 is 14 residues long. V lost 7 bases and J lost 3, with 15 bases in between. Germline V gives CDR1 SQVTM, CDR2 ANQGSEA. The CDR3 sequence: CSATRGPDTGELFF. The CDR3 DNA reads TGCAGCGCTACCAGGGGACCGGACACCGGGGAGCTGTTTTTT.

V usage is TRBV7-2 and J usage is TRBJ1-2; possibly TRBD1 for D (6 bases). The germline V gene has CDR1 SGHTA and CDR2 FQGNSA. This CDR3 is built from 14 residues. Trimming took 2 bases from V and 6 from J, leaving 13 bases between them. The CDR3 nucleotides are TGTGCCAGCAGCTTACAGGACGCAGGGGATGGCTACACCTTC. Amino acids: CASSLQDAGDGYTF.

The chain employs TRBV24-1 and TRBJ2-2; possibly TRBD2 for D (5 bases). CDR3 length: 14 residues. Per the germline V gene, CDR1 is KGHDR and CDR2 is SFDVKD. Trimming took off 9 bases at V and 1 base at J, with 11 bases between the two ends. CDR3 DNA sequence: TGTGCCACCTCTAACAGCGGGAACACCGGGGAGCTGTTTTTT. Its translation is CATSNSGNTGELFF.

With regard to this clonotype: With a much larger clone just one base away, this may be a read error. CDR3 region: CASSFRQAVGYEQYF. The CDR3 DNA reads TGTGCCAGCAGCTTCCGACAGGCAGTGGGATACGAGCAGTACTTC. The rearrangement joins TRBV11-3 to TRBJ2-7; D might be TRBD1 (6 bases). The CDR3 runs 15 residues. Trimming took off 3 bases at V and 4 bases at J, with 16 bases between the two ends. Looked up from germline, CDR1 is SGHNT and CDR2 is YENEEA.

This clonotype has a handful of counts. This chain connects TRBV5-1 to TRBJ2-7; the D gene is possibly TRBD2 (5 bases). This CDR3 contains 13 residues. V lost 0 bases and J lost 6, with 10 bases in between. Germline V gene sequence: CDR1 SGHRS, CDR2 YFSETQ. The CDR3 nucleotides are TGCGCCAGCAGCTTGGCGGGGTGGCGCGAGCAGTACTTC. This encodes CASSLAGWREQYF.

The chain joins TRBV7-2 to TRBJ1-5; D may be TRBD1 (5 bases). V dropped 0 bases and J dropped 8 bases, with 8 bases sitting between them. This CDR3 has 13 residues. The germline CDR1 and CDR2 sequences are SGHTA and FQGNSA. The CDR3 protein is CASSLATAEPQHF. In DNA form, the CDR3 reads TGTGCCAGCAGCTTAGCGACAGCCGAGCCCCAGCATTTT.

This clonotype has just a few counts. The chain has TRBV6-2 or TRBV6-3 and TRBJ2-7; possibly TRBD1 for D (5 bases). The CDR3 runs 15 residues. The V end lost 2 bases, the J end lost 8 bases, and 19 bases lay between the germline ends. Germline loops: CDR1 MNHEY, CDR2 SVGEGT. This CDR3 reads CASSYIRTPDVKQYF. DNA of the CDR3: TGTGCCAGCAGTTACATCCGGACACCAGACGTGAAGCAGTACTTC.

This chain joins TRBV4-1 and TRBJ2-3; maybe TRBD2 (7 bases). The CDR3 runs 15 residues. CDR1 is MGHRA, CDR2 YSYEKL, per germline. V was clipped by 0 bases and J by 4 bases, with 11 bases between them. The CDR3: CASSQEAGAADTQYF. The CDR3 DNA reads as TGCGCCAGCAGCCAAGAGGCGGGGGCAGCAGATACGCAGTATTTT.

This chain's CDR3 is CASSSDRGPGNEQFF. For the CDR3, the DNA is TGCGCCAGCAGCTCGGACAGGGGGCCGGGCAATGAGCAGTTCTTC. V and J are TRBV5-1 and TRBJ2-1; 11 bases align to TRBD1. V shed 3 bases and J 6 bases; nucleotides not matched to a gene: 5. Germline V lookup: CDR1 SGHRS, CDR2 YFSETQ. This CDR3 spans 15 amino acids.

This clonotype has only a few counts. This chain joins TRBV11-2 and TRBJ2-2; 7 bases are a match to TRBD2. Germline assignment: CDR1 SGHAT and CDR2 FQNNGV. V was pared by 8 bases and J by 3 bases, with 3 bases of the junction left unmatched. This CDR3 is 13 amino acids long. CDR3 DNA: TGTGCCAGCTGGGAGGGGTACACCGGGGAGCTGTTTTTT. Protein sequence: CASWEGYTGELFF.

The chain joins TRBV7-2 to TRBJ1-1; D might be TRBD1 (5 bases). The CDR3 length is 11 residues. The V end lost 6 bases, the J end lost 11 bases, and 13 bases lay between the germline ends. Germline lookup yields CDR1 SGHTA and CDR2 FQGNSA. This chain's CDR3 is CASRLEEGAFF. The CDR3 DNA reads TGTGCCAGCAGGCTCGAAGAGGGGGCTTTCTTT.

This clonotype was counted only a few times. The gene calls are TRBV12-3 or TRBV12-4 and TRBJ1-1, with a weak D call TRBD1 (5 bases). Trimming took 3 bases from V and 3 from J, leaving 14 bases between them. This CDR3 has 15 amino acids. The CDR3 nucleotides are TGTGCCAGCAGTTTCTTGGGGCAGTCCTACACTGAAGCTTTCTTT. It yields the protein CASSFLGQSYTEAFF.

The gene calls are TRBV12-3 or TRBV12-4 and TRBJ1-6, with no clear D. V was clipped by 6 bases and J by 10 bases, with 10 bases between them. CDR3 size: 12 residues. The CDR3 sequence: CASSRLNSPLHF. The CDR3 bases are TGTGCCAGCAGCCGACTGAACTCACCCCTCCACTTT.